This T cell receptor beta chain appears in the sequencing data of a study of early stage breast cancer tumors. Study information: Of 15 to 20 invasive breast tumors, more than ten were hormone receptor-positive, HER2-negative. Invasive lobular carcinomas made up about 30% of the 12 ER+/PR+/HER2- tumors. Study-level findings and limits: Compared with adjacent normal breast tissue, tumors showed roughly 2.5-fold greater T cell density and higher clonality. Functional markers like CD4, CD8 and FOXP3 were missed in bulk sequencing.

Using immunoSEQ multiplex PCR, the repertoire was profiled, and TCRdb retains in-frame clones only, with some absent. Among about 19,000 clones listed, approximately 82% were seen once. Regarding this clone: Antigen specificity is unknown.

V shed 4 bases and J 4 bases; nucleotides not matched to a gene: 3. Per germline, CDR1 SGHRS and CDR2 YFSETQ. The CDR3 loop spans 13 amino acids. The source of this sequence is a person between 70 and 80 years old with breast cancer. The chain combines TRBV5-1 with TRBJ2-5, with 8 bases lining up with TRBD2. The sample consisted of blood. The CDR3 loop is CASSPGGGETQYF. DNA for the CDR3: TGCGCCAGCAGCCCCGGGGGGGGAGAGACCCAGTACTTC. The full variable domain, with the rest looked up from reference TRBV5-1 and TRBJ2-5, is KAGVTQTPRYLIKTRGQQVTLSCSPISGHRSVSWYQQTPGQGLQFLFEYFSETQRNKGNFPGRFSGRQFSNSRSEMNVSTLELGDSALYLCASSPGGGETQYFGPGTRLLVL.